This T cell receptor (beta chain) was profiled in a study of cytomegalovirus exposure and HLA in healthy donors. Study in general: As an earlier analysis found, 150 million to 200 million T cells yielded about 120 million unique TCR beta sequences. Findings of the study overall: Productive rates of about 90% or about 30% were seen for most TCR beta V segments in an earlier analysis. In vitro confirmation showed three CMV-associated chains to be CMV antigen specific. The likely explanation for a cluster of highly shared sequence variants was sequencing artifact.

It was with 60 Vbeta and 13 Jbeta primers that the PCR ran. Profiled with immunoSEQ multiplex PCR; TCRdb holds only in-frame clones, not every one. Of 95,000 to 150,000 clones in the sample, roughly 80% were seen once. This clone turned up a few times. What it recognizes is unknown. Germline loops: CDR1 SGHDT, CDR2 YYEEEE. V lost 0 bases to trimming and J lost 7 bases, with 13 bases between them. The CDR3 runs 14 residues. The clonotype comes from a female donor in good health and CMV-seropositive. V gene TRBV5-6 combines with J gene TRBJ1-2; possibly TRBD1 for D (6 bases). Sample: PBMCs. CDR3 in amino acids: CASSLGEGVGGYTF. DNA of the CDR3: TGTGCCAGCAGCTTGGGGGAGGGGGTCGGTGGCTACACCTTC.